A single T cell receptor (beta chain) is shown here with its context. The target antigen is unknown. TCRdb processed the 5' RACE reads anew with MiXCR; each CDR3 protein has one entry. Of approximately 300,000 distinct CDR3 sequences in the sample, 8% to 9.5% were seen once. The data derive from a study of identical twins. Overall study results and limits: Monozygotic twin pairs showed more out-of-frame TCR alpha sharing than models estimated.

The CDR3 extends over 18 amino acids. Germline V gene data show CDR1 as MNHEY and CDR2 as SVGEGT. V dropped 3 bases and J dropped 3 bases, with 20 bases sitting between them. These data were likewise used in another study, on yellow fever vaccine responses in identical twins.

This TCR derives from a woman between 18 and 29 years old in good health. The specimen sequenced was CD8+ T cells sorted from blood. The chain employs TRBV6-2 or TRBV6-3 and TRBJ2-2, with D perhaps matching TRBD1 (6 bases). CDR3 region: CASSYGPSGAWDTGELFF. CDR3 bases: TGTGCCAGCAGTTATGGCCCTTCAGGGGCTTGGGACACCGGGGAGCTGTTTTTT.